This T cell receptor beta chain was obtained from a study of CD4 T cell repertoires in COVID-19 (dated by TCRdb to about 2021). With regard to the full study: To analyze cross-reactivity, the CFSE-low cells were expanded with IL-2 for approximately 9 days and then labeled again and restimulated with spike proteins from other coronaviruses. Naturally processed CD4+ T cell responses to SARS-CoV-2 spike and nucleoprotein were characterized in COVID-19-recovered individuals, and clonal composition was assessed by TCR Vbeta sequencing. Subset-level TCR Vbeta repertoire analysis of SARS-CoV-2-reactive T cells was performed in three recovered individuals.

As for this clone: It has no known antigen specificity. Qualities for individual bases were not recorded, and no much larger clone is one base off.

The research as a whole found: Several of the most expanded SARS-CoV-2-reactive clonotypes were shared between two or all three memory subsets, suggesting intraclonal diversification. Between 7 and 25% of SARS-CoV-2 clonotypes were also found in SARS-CoV and/or HKU1 spike-stimulated secondary cultures, consistent with cross-reactivity.

Libraries came from the immunoSEQ multiplex PCR assay. The published analysis was carried out like this. Repertoire overlap between subsets was quantified using the Chao-Jaccard similarity index and counts of shared clonotypes. TCRdb holds this immuneACCESS table with in-frame rearrangements only. Some clones are missing; in checked studies, unresolved V genes explain under half, and the rest has no known cause. That table is the source of V, J and clone size, and D and trimming were worked out from the DNA. For this sample there are 70,000 to 95,000 clones; 83% appear just once. Of the sample, about 0.58% falls within the top ten clones. The time point tag for this specimen amounts to: sample from a COVID-19-recovered individual after infection. Patients who had recovered from mild-to-severe COVID-19 served as donors. Uncultured memory T cell samples were sequenced directly after ex vivo isolation. From peripheral blood mononuclear cells, the researchers isolated CD4+ total memory, central memory, effector memory and circulating T follicular helper cells.

At the junction V is shortened by 5 bases and J by 14 bases, with 16 bases in between. The CDR3 numbers 12 residues from cysteine through phenylalanine. The sequence is cut down to CDR3 DNA, 36 bases in frame from base 1. As encoded in the germline V gene (reference sequence), CDR1 is MNHEY while CDR2 is SMNVEV. Recombination connected TRBV27 to TRBJ2-1, with the D segment identity uncertain. The specimen was CD4+ T cells from peripheral blood, collected after recovery from COVID-19. The sequence was obtained from a human donor who had COVID-19. In nucleotide form, the sequence is TGTGCCAGCAGTCGAACACGGTCACCTGAGTTCTTC. This yields the protein CASSRTRSPEFF.